This T cell receptor beta chain was observed in a study of technical replicates of blood from several donors. With 2 bases removed from V and 5 bases from J, the gap between germline ends came to 11 bases. The CDR3 extends over 14 amino acids. CDR1 is SGDLS, CDR2 YYNGEE, per germline. The table came from immunoSEQ multiplex PCR; TCRdb's copy has only in-frame clones and leaves some out. The sample includes about 83,000 clones, about 91% of them seen just once. The count of this clone is one. This specimen includes other DNA sequences encoding the same CDR3. Sample: T cells isolated from PBMCs. This TCR was sampled from a human donor in good health. This sequence joins TRBV9 and TRBJ2-1; possibly TRBD2 for D (5 bases). The CDR3 is CASSVRGGDNEQFF. The CDR3 DNA reads TGTGCCAGCAGCGTCCGGGGTGGGGACAATGAGCAGTTCTTC. Full variable domain (missing parts from reference TRBV9 and TRBJ2-1): DSGVTQTPKHLITATGQRVTLRCSPRSGDLSVYWYQQSLDQGLQFLIQYYNGEERAKGNILERFSAQQFPDLHSELNLSSLELGDSALYFCASSVRGGDNEQFFGPGTRLTVL.